These 28 T cell receptor beta chains share one sample of origin, sequenced in a study of blood T cell repertoires in COVID-19. Using immunoSEQ multiplex PCR, the repertoire was profiled, and TCRdb retains in-frame clones only, with some absent. The repertoire holds 150,000 to 180,000 clones, with around 85% as singletons. The sequencing input was peripheral blood. The source of these receptors is a man between 60 and 75 years old with COVID-19, enrolled during active disease.

J is TRBJ1-2 and V is TRBV5-8; D is unclear. V gave up 1 base and J gave up 4 bases, with 14 bases separating them. Germline-derived CDR1 and CDR2 are SGHTS and YDEGEE. This CDR3 region has 15 residues. CDR3 nucleotides: TGTGCCAGCAGCTTGAGTTCAGGACTTATCTATGGCTACACCTTC. Its translation is CASSLSSGLIYGYTF.

The chain recombines TRBV28 with TRBJ1-2; maybe TRBD1 (6 bases). The V gene's germline CDR1 is MDHEN and CDR2 SYDVKM. This CDR3 comprises 13 residues. V was clipped by 5 bases and J by 9 bases, with 16 bases between them. CDR3 in DNA: TGTGCCAGCAGTCCGCCAGGGGTCGGGAGCTACACCTTC. Residues: CASSPPGVGSYTF.

This rearrangement joins TRBV11-2 to TRBJ2-5; tentatively, D is TRBD1 (6 bases). This CDR3 has 16 amino acids. Per the germline V gene, CDR1 is SGHAT and CDR2 is FQNNGV. V dropped 5 bases and J dropped 5 bases, with 21 bases sitting between them. CDR3 sequence: CASSRLAFGGTETQYF. CDR3 sequence (DNA): TGTGCCAGCAGCCGACTTGCATTTGGGGGCACCGAGACCCAGTACTTC.

This chain's CDR3 is CASSLQGFSGEKLFF. CDR3 DNA: TGTGCCAGTAGTTTACAGGGATTTTCGGGCGAAAAACTGTTTTTT. The rearrangement joins TRBV19 to TRBJ1-4; D perhaps matches TRBD1 (6 bases). The CDR3 runs 15 residues. CDR1 and CDR2 from the germline V gene are LNHDA and SQIVND (reference sequence). Trimming left V 5 bases short and J 8 bases short, with 18 bases between.

The CDR3 nucleotides are TGTGCCAGCAGTTTAAGGGGGATCACTGAAGCTTTCTTT. Its translation: CASSLRGITEAFF. The chain couples TRBV28 to TRBJ1-1; possible D gene TRBD1, 6 bases. The CDR3 length is 13 residues. Trimming removed 2 bases from V and 4 bases from J, with 8 bases in between. From germline, CDR1 is MDHEN and CDR2 SYDVKM. Supplemented by reference TRBV28 and TRBJ1-1, the full variable domain reads DVKVTQSSRYLVKRTGEKVFLECVQDMDHENMFWYRQDPGLGLRLIYFSYDVKMKEKGDIPEGYSVSREKKERFSLILESASTNQTSMYLCASSLRGITEAFFGQGTRLTVV.

The chain links TRBV2 to TRBJ2-7; 8 nucleotides line up with TRBD2. The CDR3 runs 12 residues. With V trimmed by 11 bases and J by 2 bases, 5 bases remained unmatched. Looked up from germline, CDR1 is SNHLY and CDR2 is FYNNEI. CDR3 sequence reads: CADTSGAYEQYF. The DNA of the CDR3 is TGTGCCGACACTAGCGGCGCCTACGAGCAGTACTTC.

The gene calls are TRBV7-3 and TRBJ2-1; tentative D call: TRBD2 (6 bases). The CDR3 is 14 amino acids. Germline CDR1 is SGHTA and CDR2 is FQGTGA. Trimming took off 5 bases at V and 6 bases at J, with 14 bases between the two ends. CDR3 DNA: TGTGCCAGCAGCCCGATACCGGGAGTCAATGAGCAGTTCTTC. Encoded protein: CASSPIPGVNEQFF.

The rearrangement links TRBV30 to TRBJ2-3; 10 bases fit TRBD1. The CDR3 covers 15 residues. CDR1 is GTSNPN, CDR2 SVGIG, per germline (reference sequence). J gave up 1 base and V 2 bases, and 3 bases lay outside the gene matches. The CDR3 DNA sequence: TGTGCCTGGAGTAACGGGACAGGGGGCACAGATACGCAGTATTTT. Its protein product is CAWSNGTGGTDTQYF. The full variable domain, rest sourced from reference TRBV30 and TRBJ2-3, is SQTIHQWPATLVQPVGSPLSLECTVEGTSNPNLYWYRQAAGRGLQLLFYSVGIGQISSEVPQNLSASRPQDRQFILSSKKLLLSDSGFYLCAWSNGTGGTDTQYFGPGTRLTVL.

This chain joins TRBV7-9 and TRBJ1-4; 7 nucleotides align to TRBD1. Looked up from germline, CDR1 is SEHNR and CDR2 is FQNEAQ (reference sequence). CDR3 length: 18 amino acids. V lost 5 bases and J lost 0; bases outside the gene matches: 12. This CDR3 is CASSRQTGFTATNEKLFF. The CDR3 DNA follows: TGTGCCAGCAGCCGGCAGACAGGGTTTACGGCAACTAATGAAAAACTGTTTTTT.

V gene TRBV4-3 combines with J gene TRBJ2-2; D perhaps matches TRBD2 (6 bases). The germline V and J ends were trimmed by 2 bases and 5 bases, with 18 bases remaining between them. The germline gives CDR1 LGHNA, CDR2 YSLEER. This CDR3 is built from 17 residues. The CDR3 sequence is CASSQLSVGTSTGELFF. In DNA form, the CDR3 reads TGCGCCAGCAGCCAACTATCTGTGGGGACTTCGACCGGGGAGCTGTTTTTT.

V and J are TRBV6-5 and TRBJ1-1; D gene ambiguous. CDR3 length equals 13 residues. Germline V gives CDR1 MNHEY, CDR2 SVGAGI. Trimming took 0 bases from V and 7 from J, leaving 9 bases between them. CDR3 region: CASSYSVGIEAFF. DNA of the CDR3: TGTGCCAGCAGTTACTCTGTCGGTATTGAAGCTTTCTTT.

CDR3 in DNA: TGCGCCAGCAGCCAACTCCCCGGGGCTGGAAACACCATATATTTT. Protein: CASSQLPGAGNTIYF. The chain joins TRBV4-3 to TRBJ1-3, with unresolved D. From germline, CDR1 is LGHNA and CDR2 YSLEER. The CDR3 totals 15 residues. Trimming removed 2 bases from V and 2 bases from J, with 10 bases in between.

The table lists this clone with a few counts. The chain employs TRBV7-2 and TRBJ1-3, with D unclear. The CDR3 consists of 16 residues. The V gene's germline CDR1 is SGHTA and CDR2 FQGNSA. Trimming pared 5 bases from V and 1 base from J, leaving 15 bases between. The CDR3 is CASSPHPGESGNTIYF. The CDR3 DNA follows: TGTGCCAGCAGCCCCCACCCCGGGGAGTCTGGAAACACCATATATTTT. Looking up the rest from reference TRBV7-2 and TRBJ1-3 gives the full variable domain: GAGVSQSPSNKVTEKGKDVELRCDPISGHTALYWYRQSLGQGLEFLIYFQGNSAPDKSGLPSDRFSAERTGGSVSTLTIQRTQQEDSAVYLCASSPHPGESGNTIYFGEGSWLTVV.

The chain uses TRBV7-8 and TRBJ1-5, with D tentatively TRBD1 (6 bases). There are 15 residues in the CDR3. Per the germline V gene, CDR1 is SGHVS and CDR2 is FQNEAQ. V was clipped by 5 bases and J by 2 bases, with 13 bases between them. The CDR3 DNA is TGTGCCAGCAGCACAGGGCCTGGGGGCAATCAGCCCCAGCATTTT. Translating gives CASSTGPGGNQPQHF. Based on the CDR3 plus reference TRBV7-8 and TRBJ1-5, the full variable domain is GAGVSQSPRYKVAKRGQDVALRCDPISGHVSLFWYQQALGQGPEFLTYFQNEAQLDKSGLPSDRFFAERPEGSVSTLKIQRTQQEDSAVYLCASSTGPGGNQPQHFGDGTRLSIL.

V gene TRBV5-4 combines with J gene TRBJ1-2; 7 nucleotides agree with TRBD1. Losses at the gene ends were 5 bases for V and 5 bases for J; bases not matched to a gene: 6. Germline CDR1 and CDR2: SGHNT and YYREEE (reference sequence). The CDR3 has 13 amino acids. The DNA of the CDR3 is TGTGCCAGCAGACACCGGGACAGTTATGGCTACACCTTC. As protein: CASRHRDSYGYTF. Full variable domain (remainder filled in from reference TRBV5-4 and TRBJ1-2): ETGVTQSPTHLIKTRGQQVTLRCSSQSGHNTVSWYQQALGQGPQFIFQYYREEENGRGNFPPRFSGLQFPNYSSELNVNALELDDSALYLCASRHRDSYGYTFGSGTRLTVV.

This clone was found a few times. The rearrangement uses TRBV19 and TRBJ1-5; no reliable D call. V was shortened by 7 bases and J by 4 bases, with 23 bases between the two germline ends. This CDR3 has 17 residues. Germline V gene lookup returns CDR1 LNHDA and CDR2 SQIVND (reference sequence). In DNA form, the CDR3 reads TGTGCCAGTACCACAGCCGCCAACTCCCTAAAGAATCAGCCCCAGCATTTT. Its protein product is CASTTAANSLKNQPQHF.

This chain's CDR3 is CASRLTSGTTGELFF. The CDR3 coding sequence is TGTGCCAGCAGGTTGACTAGCGGGACCACCGGGGAGCTGTTTTTT. The chain joins TRBV7-3 to TRBJ2-2, with 11 bases lining up with TRBD2. From germline, CDR1 is SGHTA and CDR2 FQGTGA. V gave up 6 bases and J gave up 4 bases; unmatched junction bases: 4. There are 15 residues in the CDR3.

This clone has just one count. The rearrangement joins TRBV6-5 to TRBJ1-3, with a weak D call TRBD1 (6 bases). CDR1 is MNHEY, CDR2 SVGAGI, per germline. The CDR3 runs to 15 residues. Deletions cut 5 bases from V and 2 bases from J, with 13 bases between. The CDR3, as DNA: TGTGCCAGCAGTCGACAGGCGGTACCTGGAAACACCATATATTTT. Amino acids: CASSRQAVPGNTIYF.

The CDR3 is CASRPGTGSSYEQYF. The CDR3 DNA reads TGTGCCAGCAGACCCGGGACAGGGAGCTCCTACGAGCAGTACTTC. This rearrangement joins TRBV28 to TRBJ2-7, with 9 bases fitting TRBD1. This CDR3 has 15 residues. V was clipped by 6 bases and J by 0 bases; unmatched bases: 6. Germline-derived CDR1 and CDR2 are MDHEN and SYDVKM. The full variable domain, rest sourced from reference TRBV28 and TRBJ2-7, is DVKVTQSSRYLVKRTGEKVFLECVQDMDHENMFWYRQDPGLGLRLIYFSYDVKMKEKGDIPEGYSVSREKKERFSLILESASTNQTSMYLCASRPGTGSSYEQYFGPGTRLTVT.

The J gene is TRBJ1-6, the V gene TRBV30, with TRBD1 identical over 10 bases. This CDR3 is 17 amino acids long. Unmatched junction bases numbered 3, after V lost 0 bases and J lost 1 base. Germline V gene sequence: CDR1 GTSNPN, CDR2 SVGIG (reference sequence). DNA of the CDR3: TGTGCCTGGAGTGTCCGGACAGGGGGTTCCTATAATTCACCCCTCCACTTT. It encodes CAWSVRTGGSYNSPLHF.

A single count supports this clone. The chain employs TRBV10-3 and TRBJ1-1; 8 positions match TRBD1. The junction had 8 bases not matched to a gene; V was cut back by 7 bases and J by 4 bases. Germline V lookup: CDR1 ENHRY, CDR2 SYGVKD. CDR3 length: 14 amino acids. CDR3 amino acids: CAIKGQGGSTEAFF. The CDR3 DNA sequence: TGTGCCATCAAAGGACAGGGCGGGAGCACTGAAGCTTTCTTT.

The V and J genes are TRBV19 and TRBJ2-1, with a tentative D call TRBD2 (6 bases). There are 19 residues in the CDR3. CDR1 LNHDA and CDR2 SQIVND come from the germline V gene (reference sequence). V lost 4 bases and J lost 2, with 24 bases in between. CDR3 residues: CASSTPPGSPGVAYNEQFF. The CDR3 DNA reads as TGTGCCAGTAGTACTCCCCCCGGTAGCCCGGGAGTGGCCTACAATGAGCAGTTCTTC.

The genes are TRBV2 and TRBJ2-7, with 8 positions matching TRBD1. CDR3 size: 13 residues. V was clipped by 7 bases and J by 5 bases; unmatched bases: 7. The germline V gene encodes CDR1 SNHLY and CDR2 FYNNEI. The CDR3 here is CASIRTGLDEQYF. The CDR3 DNA sequence: TGTGCCAGCATAAGGACAGGGTTGGACGAGCAGTACTTC. Together with reference TRBV2 and TRBJ2-7, the CDR3 gives the full variable domain: EPEVTQTPSHQVTQMGQEVILRCVPISNHLYFYWYRQILGQKVEFLVSFYNNEISEKSEIFDDQFSVERPDGSNFTLKIRSTKLEDSAMYFCASIRTGLDEQYFGPGTRLTVT.

The chain carries TRBV7-2 and TRBJ2-2; 8 bases map to TRBD1. The CDR3 sequence is 14 residues long. Per germline, CDR1 SGHTA and CDR2 FQGNSA. J lost 4 bases, V lost 7 bases, and 5 bases had no gene match. The CDR3 coding sequence is TGTGCCAGCATAAGAGACAGGGGCACCGGGGAGCTGTTTTTT. As protein: CASIRDRGTGELFF.

The chain recombines TRBV6-2 or TRBV6-3 with TRBJ1-2; D perhaps matches TRBD1 (5 bases). Trimming left V 5 bases short and J 4 bases short, with 14 bases between. Germline CDR1 MNHEY, CDR2 SVGEGT. This CDR3 contains 14 residues. The CDR3 spells CASSSAGRRYGYTF. CDR3 nucleotides: TGTGCCAGCAGTAGTGCAGGGCGCCGCTATGGCTACACCTTC.

The chain recombines TRBV3-1 (or the pseudogene TRBV3-2) with TRBJ1-5; 9 nucleotides agree with TRBD1. In germline, CDR1 is LGHDT, CDR2 YNNKEL (reference sequence). The CDR3 totals 16 residues. Losses at the gene ends were 3 bases for V and 1 base for J; bases not matched to a gene: 4. CDR3 in amino acids: CASSHGTGYSNQPQHF. The CDR3 nucleotides read TGTGCCAGCAGCCACGGGACAGGGTACAGCAATCAGCCCCAGCATTTT.

The chain links TRBV11-3 to TRBJ1-3; D is uncertain. The CDR3 length is 18 residues. With 2 bases removed from V and 0 bases from J, the gap between germline ends came to 17 bases. Germline V lookup: CDR1 SGHNT, CDR2 YENEEA. CDR3 in amino acids: CASSLSFGRLSSGNTIYF. The CDR3 DNA sequence: TGTGCCAGCAGCTTATCTTTCGGGAGACTCAGCTCTGGAAACACCATATATTTT. Together with reference TRBV11-3 and TRBJ1-3, the CDR3 gives the full variable domain: EAGVVQSPRYKIIEKKQPVAFWCNPISGHNTLYWYLQNLGQGPELLIRYENEEAVDDSQLPKDRFSAERLKGVDSTLKIQPAELGDSAVYLCASSLSFGRLSSGNTIYFGEGSWLTVV.

V is TRBV6-6 and J is TRBJ1-1, with TRBD1 identical over 9 bases. The CDR3 runs 13 residues. The V and J ends lost 6 bases and 1 base, in that order; junction bases with no gene match: 0. CDR1 and CDR2 from the germline V gene are MNHNY and SVGAGI (reference sequence). CDR3 protein: CASRDRGNTEAFF. DNA for the CDR3: TGTGCCAGCAGGGACAGGGGGAACACTGAAGCTTTCTTT.